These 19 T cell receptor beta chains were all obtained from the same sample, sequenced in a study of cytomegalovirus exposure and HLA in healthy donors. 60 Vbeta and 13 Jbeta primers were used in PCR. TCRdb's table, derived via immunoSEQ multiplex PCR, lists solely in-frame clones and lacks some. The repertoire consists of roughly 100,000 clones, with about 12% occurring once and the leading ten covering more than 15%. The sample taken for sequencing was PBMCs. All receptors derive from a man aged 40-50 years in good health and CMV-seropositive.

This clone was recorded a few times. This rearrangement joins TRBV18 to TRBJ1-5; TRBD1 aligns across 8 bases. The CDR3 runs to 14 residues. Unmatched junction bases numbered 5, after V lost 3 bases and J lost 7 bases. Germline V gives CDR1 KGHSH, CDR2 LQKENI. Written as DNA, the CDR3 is TGTGCCAGCTCACCTGACAGGGGCGTGCAGCCCCAGCATTTT. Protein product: CASSPDRGVQPQHF.

The CDR3 region has the DNA TGTGCCAGCAGCTCGCTAAGGACTAGCGGAAGGAACACCGGGGAGCTGTTTTTT. Translation: CASSSLRTSGRNTGELFF. This chain joins TRBV7-8 and TRBJ2-2; 10 bases align to TRBD2. The V and J ends lost 4 bases and 1 base, in that order; junction bases with no gene match: 9. The CDR3 spans 18 residues. The germline CDR1 and CDR2 sequences are SGHVS and FQNEAQ.

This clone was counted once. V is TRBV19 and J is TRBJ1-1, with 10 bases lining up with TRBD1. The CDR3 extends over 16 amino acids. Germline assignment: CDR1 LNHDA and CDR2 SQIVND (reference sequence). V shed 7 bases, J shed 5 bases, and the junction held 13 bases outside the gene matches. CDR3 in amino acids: CASNSPPGQGDTEAFF. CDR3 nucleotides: TGTGCCAGTAATTCTCCCCCCGGACAGGGGGATACTGAAGCTTTCTTT.

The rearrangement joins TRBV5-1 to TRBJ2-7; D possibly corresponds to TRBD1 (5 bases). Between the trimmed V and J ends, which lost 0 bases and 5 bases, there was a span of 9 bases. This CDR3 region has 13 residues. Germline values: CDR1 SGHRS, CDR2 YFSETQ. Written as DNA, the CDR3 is TGCGCCAGCAGCTTGGACCCGACAGACGAGCAGTACTTC. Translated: CASSLDPTDEQYF.

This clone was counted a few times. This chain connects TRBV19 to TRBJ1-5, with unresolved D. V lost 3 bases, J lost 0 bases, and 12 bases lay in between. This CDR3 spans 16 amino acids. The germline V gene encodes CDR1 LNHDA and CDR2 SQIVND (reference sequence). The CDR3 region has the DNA TGTGCCAGTAGTATGGCTCAGCGGACTAGCAATCAGCCCCAGCATTTT. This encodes CASSMAQRTSNQPQHF. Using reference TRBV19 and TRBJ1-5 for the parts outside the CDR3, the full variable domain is DGGITQSPKYLFRKEGQNVTLSCEQNLNHDAMYWYRQDPGQGLRLIYYSQIVNDFQKGDIAEGYSVSREKKESFPLTVTSAQKNPTAFYLCASSMAQRTSNQPQHFGDGTRLSIL.

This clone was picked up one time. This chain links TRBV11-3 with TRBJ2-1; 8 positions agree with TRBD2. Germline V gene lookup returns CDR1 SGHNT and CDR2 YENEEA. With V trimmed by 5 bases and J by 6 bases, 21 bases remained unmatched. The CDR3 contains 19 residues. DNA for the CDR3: TGTGCCAGCAGCCCCGGGGACCTAGCGGGTCACCTTAGGACCAATGAGCAGTTCTTC. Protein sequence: CASSPGDLAGHLRTNEQFF.

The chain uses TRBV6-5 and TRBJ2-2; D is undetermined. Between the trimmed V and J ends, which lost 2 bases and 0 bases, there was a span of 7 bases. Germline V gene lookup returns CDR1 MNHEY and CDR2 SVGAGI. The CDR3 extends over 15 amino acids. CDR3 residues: CASSYLGPNTGELFF. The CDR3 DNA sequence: TGTGCCAGCAGTTACCTAGGCCCGAACACCGGGGAGCTGTTTTTT.

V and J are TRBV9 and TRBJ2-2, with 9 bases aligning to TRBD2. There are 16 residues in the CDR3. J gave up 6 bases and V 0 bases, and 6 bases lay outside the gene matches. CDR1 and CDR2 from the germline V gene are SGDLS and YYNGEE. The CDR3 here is CASSVAMAGGPGELFF. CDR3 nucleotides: TGTGCCAGCAGCGTAGCTATGGCGGGAGGGCCCGGGGAGCTGTTTTTT.

CDR3 sequence reads: CATGGQGRFGYTF. Written as DNA, the CDR3 is TGTGCCACCGGGGGACAGGGAAGATTTGGCTACACCTTC. The chain recombines TRBV28 with TRBJ1-2; 9 bases line up with TRBD1. The CDR3 runs 13 residues. Per the germline V gene, CDR1 is MDHEN and CDR2 is SYDVKM. V lost 10 bases and J lost 7; bases outside the gene matches: 10.

The chain's CDR3 is CASGSRTSGGYNEQFF. The CDR3 DNA sequence: TGTGCTAGTGGTTCACGGACTAGCGGGGGCTACAATGAGCAGTTCTTC. J is TRBJ2-1 and V is TRBV12-5, with 13 bases identical to TRBD2. CDR1 is LGHNT and CDR2 is FRNRAP in the germline V gene. V was clipped by 4 bases and J by 3 bases; unmatched bases: 3. This CDR3 spans 16 amino acids. Variable domain in full (rest from reference TRBV12-5 and TRBJ2-1): DARVTQTPRHKVTEMGQEVTMRCQPILGHNTVFWYRQTMMQGLELLAYFRNRAPLDDSGMPKDRFSAEMPDATLATLKIQPSEPRDSAVYFCASGSRTSGGYNEQFFGPGTRLTVL.

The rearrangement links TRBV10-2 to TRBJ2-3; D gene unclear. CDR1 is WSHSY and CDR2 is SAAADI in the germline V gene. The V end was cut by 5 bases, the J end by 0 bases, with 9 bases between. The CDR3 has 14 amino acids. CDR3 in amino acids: CASSLSQSTDTQYF. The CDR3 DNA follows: TGCGCCAGCAGTTTAAGTCAGAGCACAGATACGCAGTATTTT.

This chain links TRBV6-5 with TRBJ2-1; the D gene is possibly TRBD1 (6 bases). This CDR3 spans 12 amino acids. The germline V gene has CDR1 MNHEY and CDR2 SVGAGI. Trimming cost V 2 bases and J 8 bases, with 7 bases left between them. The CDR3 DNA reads TGTGCCAGCAGTTACCCAGGGGATGAGCAGTTCTTC. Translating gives CASSYPGDEQFF.

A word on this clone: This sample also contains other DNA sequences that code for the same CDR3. This chain's CDR3 is CASSYGGGYGYTF. The CDR3 nucleotides are TGTGCCAGCAGTTACGGTGGGGGGTATGGCTACACCTTC. The rearrangement links TRBV6-5 to TRBJ1-2; tentatively, D is TRBD1 (5 bases). Germline V CDR1 and CDR2: MNHEY, SVGAGI. Trimming stripped 2 bases from V and 5 bases from J, with 9 bases between. The CDR3 totals 13 residues.

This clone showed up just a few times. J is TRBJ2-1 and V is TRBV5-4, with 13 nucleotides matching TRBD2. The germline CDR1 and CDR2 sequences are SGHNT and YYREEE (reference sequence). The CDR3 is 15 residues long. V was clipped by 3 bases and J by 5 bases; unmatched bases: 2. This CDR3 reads CASSSTSGGNNEQFF. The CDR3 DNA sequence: TGTGCCAGCAGCTCGACTAGCGGGGGGAACAATGAGCAGTTCTTC. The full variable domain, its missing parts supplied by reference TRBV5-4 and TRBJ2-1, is ETGVTQSPTHLIKTRGQQVTLRCSSQSGHNTVSWYQQALGQGPQFIFQYYREEENGRGNFPPRFSGLQFPNYSSELNVNALELDDSALYLCASSSTSGGNNEQFFGPGTRLTVL.

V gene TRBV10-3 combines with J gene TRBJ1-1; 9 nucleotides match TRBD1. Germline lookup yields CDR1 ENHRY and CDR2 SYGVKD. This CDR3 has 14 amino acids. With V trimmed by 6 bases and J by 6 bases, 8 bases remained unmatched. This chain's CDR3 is CAISRQGDGAEAFF. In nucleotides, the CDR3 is TGTGCCATCAGCCGACAGGGGGATGGCGCTGAAGCTTTCTTT.

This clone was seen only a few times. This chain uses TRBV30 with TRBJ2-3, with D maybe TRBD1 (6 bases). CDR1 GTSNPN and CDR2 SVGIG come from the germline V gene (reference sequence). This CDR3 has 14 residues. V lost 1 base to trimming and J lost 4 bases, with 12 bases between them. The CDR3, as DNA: TGTGCCTGGAGTGAACAGGGAAGGGCAGATACGCAGTATTTT. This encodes CAWSEQGRADTQYF.

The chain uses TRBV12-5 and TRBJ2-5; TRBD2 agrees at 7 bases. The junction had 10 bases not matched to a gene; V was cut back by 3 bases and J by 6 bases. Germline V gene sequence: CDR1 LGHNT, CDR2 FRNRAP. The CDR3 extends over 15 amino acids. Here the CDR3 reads CASGFRGGRSKTQYF. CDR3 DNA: TGTGCTAGTGGTTTTCGCGGGGGACGATCGAAGACCCAGTACTTC. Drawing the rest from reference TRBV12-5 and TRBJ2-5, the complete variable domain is DARVTQTPRHKVTEMGQEVTMRCQPILGHNTVFWYRQTMMQGLELLAYFRNRAPLDDSGMPKDRFSAEMPDATLATLKIQPSEPRDSAVYFCASGFRGGRSKTQYFGPGTRLLVL.

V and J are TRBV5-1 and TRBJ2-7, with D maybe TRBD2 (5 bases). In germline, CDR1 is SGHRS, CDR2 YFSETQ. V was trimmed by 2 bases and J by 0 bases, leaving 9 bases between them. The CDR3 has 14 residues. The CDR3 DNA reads TGCGCCAGCAGCTTCGCGGGCACCTCCTACGAGCAGTACTTC. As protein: CASSFAGTSYEQYF.

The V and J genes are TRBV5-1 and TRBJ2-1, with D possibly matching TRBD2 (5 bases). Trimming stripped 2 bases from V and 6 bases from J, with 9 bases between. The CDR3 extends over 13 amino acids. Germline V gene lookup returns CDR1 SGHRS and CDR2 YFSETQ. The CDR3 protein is CASSFGLPNEQFF. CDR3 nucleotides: TGCGCCAGCAGCTTCGGACTCCCCAATGAGCAGTTCTTC. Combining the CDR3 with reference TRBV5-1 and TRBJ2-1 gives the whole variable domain KAGVTQTPRYLIKTRGQQVTLSCSPISGHRSVSWYQQTPGQGLQFLFEYFSETQRNKGNFPGRFSGRQFSNSRSEMNVSTLELGDSALYLCASSFGLPNEQFFGPGTRLTVL.